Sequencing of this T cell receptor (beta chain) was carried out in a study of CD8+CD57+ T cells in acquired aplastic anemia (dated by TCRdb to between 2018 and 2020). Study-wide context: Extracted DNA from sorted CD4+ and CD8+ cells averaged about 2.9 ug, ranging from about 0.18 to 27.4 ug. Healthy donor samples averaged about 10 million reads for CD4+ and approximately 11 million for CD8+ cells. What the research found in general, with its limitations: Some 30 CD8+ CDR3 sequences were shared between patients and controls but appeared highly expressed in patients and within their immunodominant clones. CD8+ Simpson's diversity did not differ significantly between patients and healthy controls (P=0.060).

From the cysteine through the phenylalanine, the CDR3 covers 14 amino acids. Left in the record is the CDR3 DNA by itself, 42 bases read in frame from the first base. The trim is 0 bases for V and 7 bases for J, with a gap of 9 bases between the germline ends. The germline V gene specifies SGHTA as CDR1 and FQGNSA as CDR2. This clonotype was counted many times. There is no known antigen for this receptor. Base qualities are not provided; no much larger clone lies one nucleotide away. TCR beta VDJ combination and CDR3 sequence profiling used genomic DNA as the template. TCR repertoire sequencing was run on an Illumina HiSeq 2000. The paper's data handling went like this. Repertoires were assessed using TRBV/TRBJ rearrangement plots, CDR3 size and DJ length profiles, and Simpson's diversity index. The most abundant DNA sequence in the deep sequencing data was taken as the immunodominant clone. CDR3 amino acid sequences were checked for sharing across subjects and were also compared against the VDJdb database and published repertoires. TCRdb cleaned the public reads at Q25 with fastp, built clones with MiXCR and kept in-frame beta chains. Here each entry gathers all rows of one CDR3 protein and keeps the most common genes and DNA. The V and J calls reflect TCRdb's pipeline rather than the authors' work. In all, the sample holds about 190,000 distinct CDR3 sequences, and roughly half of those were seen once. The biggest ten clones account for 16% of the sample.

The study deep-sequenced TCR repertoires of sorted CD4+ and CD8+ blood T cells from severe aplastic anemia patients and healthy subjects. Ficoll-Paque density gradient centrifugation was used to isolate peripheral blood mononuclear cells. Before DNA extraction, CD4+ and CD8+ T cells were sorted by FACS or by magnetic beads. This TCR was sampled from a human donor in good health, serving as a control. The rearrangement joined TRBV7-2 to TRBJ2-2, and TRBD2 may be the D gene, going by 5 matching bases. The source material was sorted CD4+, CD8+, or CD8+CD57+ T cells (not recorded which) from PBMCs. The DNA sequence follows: TGTGCCAGCAGCTTAGCCAGCGGAGGCGGGGAGCTGTTTTTT. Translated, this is CASSLASGGGELFF.